This T cell receptor beta chain was observed in a study of human T cells and chemical hapten exposure. Study context: Cases of alopecia areata, totalis or universalis occurred in a predominantly female patient group. Findings and caveats of the study: Sensitization with DPC brought no change to TCRs above 1 in 1000 in frequency.

The time point: patch test 3, about 24 weeks after DPC sensitization. Treatment given: therapeutic diphenylcyclopropenone sensitization with weekly scalp DPC. This clonotype was seen ten or more times. Its matching antigen is unknown. CDR1 and CDR2 (germline): SQVTM, ANQGSEA. This CDR3 comprises 13 residues. Trimming left V 5 bases short and J 6 bases short, with 14 bases between. TCRdb re-called the RACE reads through MiXCR, storing one row per CDR3 protein. The sample holds about 160,000 distinct CDR3 sequences; 25% to 35% are singletons and the top ten take 2.1%. Sequencing was performed on whole blood, taken in connection with sensitization to the hapten diphenylcyclopropenone (DPC). The TCR sequence derives from a woman aged 18-29 years with alopecia areata. Some clones in this sample may be carry-over from other donors' samples. The chain carries TRBV29-1 and TRBJ2-1; maybe TRBD2 (5 bases). CDR3 DNA sequence: TGCAGCGTTAATAGAGGGAATCCCAATGAGCAGTTCTTC. Protein sequence: CSVNRGNPNEQFF.